This TCR beta chain was sequenced during a study of blood T cell repertoires in COVID-19. Turning to the study itself: Samples taken during acute and convalescent COVID-19 were collected in the United States, Italy and Spain. The analysed material was cDNA or gDNA that came from T cells, B-cell-depleted T cells, or PBMCs.

Patients of the Seattle cohort, enrolled during active infection, were followed longitudinally. The V gene lost 5 bases and the J gene lost 3 bases, with 20 bases spanning the gap. This CDR3 spans 17 amino acids. Germline V lookup: CDR1 SGHTA, CDR2 FQGTGA. This clone was found a few times. The data were produced by immunoSEQ multiplex PCR, yet TCRdb's version contains in-frame clones alone and is incomplete. This sample carries about 150,000 clones, approximately 85% of them seen once, and the ten largest clones take 6.9%. The sequence was collected from a man older than 75 with COVID-19, enrolled during active disease. V usage is TRBV7-3 and J usage is TRBJ2-1, with D possibly matching TRBD2 (6 bases). Sequencing was done on a sample of peripheral blood. DNA for the CDR3: TGTGCCAGCAGCCCCCCTGGGGGACTGACTAACTACAATGAGCAGTTCTTC. Translation: CASSPPGGLTNYNEQFF.